The subject of this entry is one T cell receptor (beta chain). Its specificity is not known. The source of the sample is a study of shared clonotypes between healthy human individuals. Findings of the study overall: Naive subsets generally exceeded memory subsets in estimated richness. Tissues were not sampled, only blood, and their repertoires likely differ.

Looked up from germline, CDR1 is SEHNR and CDR2 is FQNEAQ (reference sequence). This CDR3 region has 13 residues. The ends lost 11 bases at V and 2 bases at J; junction bases unmatched: 5. Sequenced by immunoSEQ multiplex PCR; TCRdb stores in-frame clones only, minus some. The sample includes under 300,000 clones, approximately 65% of them seen just once. The clonotype was recovered from a man younger than 45 in good health. Sequenced material: memory CD4+ T cells sorted from blood. Subset described: CD45RA-negative fraction. V is TRBV7-9 and J is TRBJ2-1; 8 nucleotides agree with TRBD1. CDR3 DNA: TGTGCCGGAGGACAGGGCACCTACAATGAGCAGTTCTTC. Translating it yields CAGGQGTYNEQFF.